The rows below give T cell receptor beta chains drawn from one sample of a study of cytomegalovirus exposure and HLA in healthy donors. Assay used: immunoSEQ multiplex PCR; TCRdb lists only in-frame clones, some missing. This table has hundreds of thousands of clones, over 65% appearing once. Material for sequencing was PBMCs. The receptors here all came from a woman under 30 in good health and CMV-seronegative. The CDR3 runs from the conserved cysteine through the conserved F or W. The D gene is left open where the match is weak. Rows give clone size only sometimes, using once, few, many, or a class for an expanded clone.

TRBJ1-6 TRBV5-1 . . CASSLNRGSSPLHF TGCGCCAGCAGCTTAAATAGGGGTTCTTCACCCCTCCACTTT
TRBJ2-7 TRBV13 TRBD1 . CASRRSGQVGEQYF TGTGCCAGCAGAAGATCGGGACAGGTAGGCGAGCAGTACTTC
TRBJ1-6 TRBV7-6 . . CASSPESGGYNSPLHF TGTGCCAGCAGCCCTGAGAGTGGTGGGTATAATTCACCCCTCCACTTT
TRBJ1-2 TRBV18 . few CASSPEGMIYGYTF TGTGCCAGCTCACCAGAGGGTATGATCTATGGCTACACCTTC
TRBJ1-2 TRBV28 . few CASSRDPTYGYTF TGTGCCAGCAGTCGCGACCCGACTTATGGCTACACCTTC
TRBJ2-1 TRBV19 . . CASSNRQGGGEQFF TGTGCCAGTAGTAACCGACAGGGAGGCGGTGAGCAGTTCTTC
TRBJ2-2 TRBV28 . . CASSFSADNTGELFF TGTGCCAGCAGTTTCTCGGCCGATAACACCGGGGAGCTGTTTTTT
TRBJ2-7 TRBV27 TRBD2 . CASSFHTSGREIKQYF TGTGCCAGCAGTTTCCATACTAGCGGGAGGGAGATTAAGCAGTACTTC
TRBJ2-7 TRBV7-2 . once CASSLVSYEQYF TGTGCCAGCAGCTTAGTCTCCTACGAGCAGTACTTC
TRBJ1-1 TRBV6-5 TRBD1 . CASSYSQGTTEAFF TGTGCCAGCAGTTACTCACAGGGGACCACTGAAGCTTTCTTT
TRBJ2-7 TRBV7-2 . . CASSLGHSKKYEQYF TGTGCCAGCAGCTTAGGACACAGCAAAAAGTACGAGCAGTACTTC
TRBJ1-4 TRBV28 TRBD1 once CASSSTGTGYSEKLFF TGTGCCAGCAGTTCCACCGGGACAGGGTATAGTGAAAAACTGTTTTTT
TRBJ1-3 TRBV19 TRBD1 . CASSPDRGSGNTIYF TGTGCCAGTAGTCCCGACAGGGGATCTGGAAACACCATATATTTT
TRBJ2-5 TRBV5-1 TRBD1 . CASSEGTGGETQYF TGCGCCAGCAGCGAAGGGACAGGGGGAGAGACCCAGTACTTC
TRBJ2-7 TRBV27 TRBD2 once CASSQTGTSVNPSSYEQYF TGTGCCAGCAGTCAAACCGGGACTAGCGTCAACCCGAGCTCCTACGAGCAGTACTTC
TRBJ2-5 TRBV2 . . CASSEESQETQYF TGTGCCAGCAGTGAAGAGTCCCAAGAGACCCAGTACTTC
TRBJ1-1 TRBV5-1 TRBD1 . CASSQGQMNTEAFF TGCGCCAGCAGCCAGGGACAGATGAACACTGAAGCTTTCTTT
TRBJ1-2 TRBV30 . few CACPLGGGGYGYTF TGTGCCTGCCCCCTGGGGGGGGGCGGATATGGCTACACCTTC
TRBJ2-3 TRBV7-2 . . CASSLYGWPDTQYF TGTGCCAGCAGCTTATATGGGTGGCCCGATACGCAGTATTTT
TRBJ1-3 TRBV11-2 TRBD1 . CASRPNRGGNTIYF TGTGCCAGCAGACCTAACAGGGGAGGAAACACCATATATTTT
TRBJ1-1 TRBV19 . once CASRSGRRAPVESTEAFF TGTGCCAGTAGGAGCGGAAGACGGGCCCCGGTGGAGAGCACTGAAGCTTTCTTT
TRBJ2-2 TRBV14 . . CASSQWQASAGELFF TGTGCCAGCAGCCAATGGCAGGCATCGGCCGGGGAGCTGTTTTTT
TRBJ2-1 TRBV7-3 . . CASSLTGRSWPYNEQFF TGTGCCAGCAGCTTAACCGGAAGGTCCTGGCCCTACAATGAGCAGTTCTTC
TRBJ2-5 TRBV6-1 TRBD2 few CASSESWGGSETQYF TGTGCCAGCAGTGAAAGTTGGGGGGGATCAGAGACCCAGTACTTC
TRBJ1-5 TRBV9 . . CASSAAGSQPQHF TGTGCCAGCAGCGCCGCGGGCTCTCAGCCCCAGCATTTT
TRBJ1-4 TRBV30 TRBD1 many CAWKGYDRERGEKLFF TGTGCCTGGAAGGGATATGACAGGGAGCGGGGTGAAAAACTGTTTTTT
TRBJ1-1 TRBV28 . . CATGRPGTEAFF TGTGCAACGGGACGGCCGGGCACTGAAGCTTTCTTT
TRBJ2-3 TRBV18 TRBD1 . CASSLASSGGPDTQYF TGTGCCAGCTCACTTGCATCCTCAGGGGGCCCAGATACGCAGTATTTT
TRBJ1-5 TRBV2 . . CASKGTRNQPQHF TGTGCCAGCAAGGGGACACGCAATCAGCCCCAGCATTTT